This TCR beta chain derives from a study of long-term antiretroviral therapy in people with HIV. Whole-study context: Samples collected earliest predate the 2015 immediate-ART recommendation by about a decade.

immunoSEQ v3.0 was run at survey level. The data were produced by immunoSEQ multiplex PCR, yet TCRdb's version contains in-frame clones alone and is incomplete. This sample has over 15,000 clones; approximately 95% occur once, and the top ten carry just over 1.4%. The CDR3 has 10 amino acids. With 7 bases removed from V and 5 bases from J, the gap between germline ends came to 5 bases. Germline V lookup: CDR1 SGHRS, CDR2 YFSETQ. This sequence joins TRBV5-1 and TRBJ2-3; unclear D gene. The TCR comes from a man aged 25-45 years with HIV. Sequenced material: unsorted PBMCs, taken 10 to 12 years after starting antiretroviral therapy. CDR3 coding DNA: TGCGCCAGCGTCGGAGATACGCAGTATTTT. It is translated as CASVGDTQYF.